The clone carrying this TCR beta chain was counted a single time. Its antigen is unidentified. This sample is part of a study of long-term antiretroviral therapy in people with HIV. Study-level results: All blood samples came from the years 2004 to 2017, possibly under older ART regimens. The study found that diversity rose after ART but stayed below transplant donor controls.

None of the participants with HIV were treated outside the United States. Specimens retained roughly 0.95-11 million cryopreserved PBMC preceding DNA extraction. Germline CDR1 reads MGHDK; CDR2 reads SYGVNS. The CDR3 length is 15 residues. V shed 6 bases and J 2 bases; nucleotides not matched to a gene: 8. Investigators performed immunoSEQ version v3.0 at survey level. Measured with immunoSEQ multiplex PCR; TCRdb has only the in-frame clones, and not every one. The profile covers about 28,000 clones, with around 83% appearing a single time and approximately 4.8% taken by the ten largest. The sequences come from unsorted PBMCs, collected 0.8 years after starting antiretroviral therapy. The J gene is TRBJ2-3, the V gene TRBV25-1, with 7 bases that match TRBD1. This clonotype originated in a woman in her 30s with HIV. The DNA for the CDR3 is TGTGCCAGCAGCCCCTTAGACAGGGACACAGATACGCAGTATTTT. Its translation: CASSPLDRDTDTQYF.